Listed below are T cell receptor beta chains from one sample, sequenced in a study of T cell responses to AZD1222 COVID-19 vaccine. TCRdb's copy holds only in-frame clones and misses some; the assay was immunoSEQ multiplex PCR. Of more than 100,000 clones in the sample, 75% to 90% were seen once. This material consisted of peripheral blood, taken on day 0 of AZD1222 vaccination. The receptor source for this set is an adult in good health. Both conserved end residues are part of each CDR3. D genes are given only for firm matches. Size is omitted from some rows. Given values are once, few, many or a class for expanded clones.

TRBJ2-3	.	13	TRBV7-2	.	TGTGCCAGCAGCCAGGCTGGCCCAGATACGCAGTATTTT	CASSQAGPDTQYF
TRBJ2-5	.	13	TRBV9	.	TGTGCCAGCAGCCCCCGGCCGACCGAGACCCAGTACTTC	CASSPRPTETQYF
TRBJ2-2	.	14	TRBV11-3	.	TGTGCCAGCAGCTTAGATCCCCGGGAGGGGGAGCTGTTTTTT	CASSLDPREGELFF
TRBJ2-2	.	16	TRBV9	.	TGTGCCAGCAGCGTAGGGGGCAGGGGGAACACCGGGGAGCTGTTTTTT	CASSVGGRGNTGELFF
TRBJ2-5	TRBD1	16	TRBV9	.	TGTGCCAGCAGCGCTGGAACGGGACAGGGGGGTGAGACCCAGTACTTC	CASSAGTGQGGETQYF
TRBJ2-7	.	15	TRBV5-6	.	TGTGCCAGCAGCCCCGGGACACGGACATCCTACGAGCAGTACTTC	CASSPGTRTSYEQYF
TRBJ2-5	TRBD2	18	TRBV10-1	.	TGCGCCAGCAGCAAAAGGACTAGCGCCGTAAACGATCAAGAGACCCAGTACTTC	CASSKRTSAVNDQETQYF
TRBJ2-7	TRBD2	15	TRBV27	.	TGTGCCAGCAGTCCGGGACTAGCGAGCTCCTACGAGCAGTACTTC	CASSPGLASSYEQYF
TRBJ1-5	.	14	TRBV24-1	.	TGTGCCACCAGTGATCGGCAGGGGAATCAGCCCCAGCATTTT	CATSDRQGNQPQHF
TRBJ2-5	TRBD2	16	TRBV7-7	.	TGTGCTAGCAGCCCAGGACTAGCGGGGGGCCAAGAGACCCAGTACTTC	CASSPGLAGGQETQYF
TRBJ2-3	TRBD1	14	TRBV30	.	TGTGCCTGGAGCCGAGGGGGCGCCACAGATACGCAGTATTTT	CAWSRGGATDTQYF
TRBJ2-7	.	14	TRBV15	.	TGTGCCACCAGCAGACGGGACACCAACTACGAGCAGTACTTC	CATSRRDTNYEQYF
TRBJ1-2	.	12	TRBV7-9	.	TGTGCCAGCAGCTTAGACGGGCGAGGCTACACCTTC	CASSLDGRGYTF
TRBJ1-1	.	14	TRBV7-9	once	TGTGCCAGCAGCTTGGTGGGAGGAAGCACTGAAGCTTTCTTT	CASSLVGGSTEAFF
TRBJ1-1	.	13	TRBV28	.	TGTGCCAGCAGTGGCCCGTTGAACACTGAAGCTTTCTTT	CASSGPLNTEAFF
TRBJ2-3	TRBD2	14	TRBV9	.	TGTGCCAGCAGCGTAGCCTCGGGAGGGGATACGCAGTATTTT	CASSVASGGDTQYF
TRBJ2-7	.	14	TRBV18	.	TGTGCCAGCTCACCAGGGCCCCGAGCCAGCGAGCAGTACTTC	CASSPGPRASEQYF
TRBJ1-5	.	16	TRBV6-6	once	TGTGCCAGCCTTTTCGGGTCAGGGTCCTCGAATCAGCCCCAGCATTTT	CASLFGSGSSNQPQHF
TRBJ1-1	TRBD1	14	TRBV7-9	.	TGTGCCAGCAGCTTAGGACAGGGCGGCCCTGAAGCTTTCTTT	CASSLGQGGPEAFF
TRBJ1-1	.	13	TRBV10-3	.	TGTGCCATCAACGCCGATCCGAACACTGAGGCTTTCTTT	CAINADPNTEAFF
TRBJ2-2	.	16	TRBV28	.	TGTGCCAGCACCCCGGGGGGACACCCGGGGCCCGGGGAGCTGTTTTTT	CASTPGGHPGPGELFF
TRBJ2-2	.	13	TRBV19	once	TGTGCCAGTATCGTAGGTCGGACCGGGGAGCTGTTTTTT	CASIVGRTGELFF
TRBJ1-2	.	16	TRBV21-1	.	TGTGCCAGCAGCCTTGACAGGCAGCCTCCAAACTATGGCTACACCTTC	CASSLDRQPPNYGYTF
TRBJ1-5	.	15	TRBV7-9	.	TGTGCCAGCAGCTTAGCGGATAGTTTGAATCAGCCCCAGCATTTT	CASSLADSLNQPQHF
TRBJ2-1	TRBD2	16	TRBV3-1/TRBV3-2	.	TGTGCCAGCAGCCAAGGGGGAGCGGGAGGCTACAATGAGCAGTTCTTC	CASSQGGAGGYNEQFF
TRBJ2-3	.	14	TRBV7-9	.	TGTGCCAGCAGCTCCTCCGGCCGGGACTGGCGGGGGTATTTT	CASSSSGRDWRGYF
TRBJ2-7	TRBD1	16	TRBV7-2	.	TGTGCCAGCAGCTCAGGGCGAACAGGGGTCTCCTACGAGCAGTACTTC	CASSSGRTGVSYEQYF
TRBJ2-1	.	15	TRBV24-1	.	TGTGCCACCAGTGAACCGGGACGGACCTACAATGAGCAGTTCTTC	CATSEPGRTYNEQFF
TRBJ1-5	TRBD1	14	TRBV28	.	TGTGCCAGCAGGAAGACAGGGAACGCTCAGCCCCAGCATTTT	CASRKTGNAQPQHF
TRBJ2-1	TRBD1	16	TRBV6-5	.	TGTGCCAGCAGTTACTCGGGACAGGGCCTACCCAATGAGCAGTTCTTC	CASSYSGQGLPNEQFF
TRBJ2-7	.	12	TRBV14	few	TGTGCCAGCAGCCCAACATGGGGCGAGCAGTACTTC	CASSPTWGEQYF
TRBJ2-7	.	14	TRBV18	.	TGTGCCAGCTCACCGAGGCAGGGGCTCTACGAGCAGTACTTC	CASSPRQGLYEQYF
TRBJ1-1	.	14	TRBV7-3	.	TGTGCCAGCAGCTTAACGTTGGGTGACACTGAAGCTTTCTTT	CASSLTLGDTEAFF
TRBJ2-7	TRBD2	16	TRBV28	.	TGTGCCAGCAGTTTTGTACTAGCGGAATTAACCTACGAGCAGTACTTC	CASSFVLAELTYEQYF
TRBJ2-3	.	15	TRBV3-1/TRBV3-2	once	TGTGCCAGCAGCCAAGTACGGGAAAGCACAGATACGCAGTATTTT	CASSQVRESTDTQYF
TRBJ2-7	TRBD1	14	TRBV19	.	TGTGCCAGCGCAGAAAGGGGGCCCTCCTACGAGCAGTACTTC	CASAERGPSYEQYF
TRBJ1-1	.	14	TRBV7-9	.	TGTGCCAGCAGCTCGCAGACAGCGAACACTGAAGCTTTCTTT	CASSSQTANTEAFF